The present entry profiles one T cell receptor (beta chain) with its context. Its antigen is not known. Germline V CDR1 and CDR2: MNHEY, SMNVEV (reference sequence). CDR3 size: 14 residues. Trimming removed 6 bases from V and 2 bases from J; junction bases left unmatched: 2. The sample is drawn from a study of STAT3 mutations in large granular lymphocyte leukemia. Study information: Roughly half the longitudinally sequenced T-LGLL patients had canonical STAT3 mutations. Study-wide points: In several patients, dominant TCR clone burden exceeded STAT3 mutant burden, suggesting STAT3 mutation arose secondarily. Every T-LGLL patient had at least one immunodominant TCRbeta clonotype. TCR clonotype switching after therapy occurred in about 35% of the 18 patients. Variable sampling intervals and differing treatment regimens complicated linking therapy response to TCR clonal burden changes.

Libraries were prepared by immunoSEQ multiplex PCR; TCRdb keeps only in-frame clonotypes and omits some of them. The data show approximately 27,000 clones, over 60% seen once. The sequenced material came from peripheral blood mononuclear cells. The chain couples TRBV27 to TRBJ1-3; 9 bases match TRBD1. This receptor was identified in a woman in her forties or fifties with T-cell large granular lymphocyte leukemia. Some clones in this sample may be carry-over from other donors' samples. In DNA, the CDR3 is TGTGCCAGCAGGCGGACAGGGGCTGGAAACACCATATATTTT. This codes for CASRRTGAGNTIYF.